The source of this TCR beta chain is a study of human T cells and chemical hapten exposure. This clonotype appeared many times. Trimming shortened V by 0 bases and J by 5 bases, and 11 bases separated the two germline ends. The CDR3 is made up of 15 amino acids. CDR1 MNHEY and CDR2 SMNVEV come from the germline V gene (reference sequence). Described time point: patch test 2, 6 weeks after DPC sensitization. This sample's treatment: therapeutic diphenylcyclopropenone sensitization with weekly scalp DPC. TCRdb re-called the RACE reads through MiXCR, storing one row per CDR3 protein. The sample has around 50,000 distinct CDR3 sequences; about 9.9% are singletons.

V gene TRBV27 combines with J gene TRBJ1-3; D remains ambiguous. The source of this sequence is a woman in her fifties or sixties with alopecia areata. Some clones in this sample may be carry-over from other donors' samples. The specimen was whole blood, collected in connection with sensitization to the hapten diphenylcyclopropenone (DPC). CDR3 sequence (DNA): TGTGCCAGCAGTTTATCGAGGCCAATCAGAAACACCATATATTTT. It translates to CASSLSRPIRNTIYF.